Included here is one TCR beta chain sequence, with context. What it recognizes is unknown. CDR1 is SGHTS, CDR2 YDEGEE, per germline. V gave up 4 bases and J gave up 2 bases, with 6 bases separating them. The CDR3 runs to 12 residues. Repertoires were generated with immunoSEQ multiplex PCR, while TCRdb's copy carries only in-frame clones and drops some. In the table there are more than 100,000 clones, around nine tenths of which are singletons. The sample belongs to a study of T cell responses to AZD1222 COVID-19 vaccine. Study results and caveats: Spike-specific TCR breadth and depth went up after people got two AZD1222 doses.

Source: peripheral blood, taken on day 0 of AZD1222 vaccination. V gene TRBV5-8 combines with J gene TRBJ1-2; D is undetermined. This receptor was identified in an adult in good health. As DNA, the CDR3 is TGTGCCAGCAGCGCAAGGAACTATGGCTACACCTTC. Its translation is CASSARNYGYTF.